Described below is a single TCR beta chain sequence and its context. Its antigen is unknown. V lost 11 bases and J lost 2; bases outside the gene matches: 9. CDR1 and CDR2 from the germline V gene are MGHDK and SYGVNS. The CDR3 has 14 amino acids. The data derive from a study of blood T cells in healthy people across ages. Points from the study as a whole: Older age went with lower TCR beta diversity per million T cells, in a roughly linear way.

A second about 6 to 12 cycle PCR used barcoded and J-beta primers. Each CDR3 protein gets one entry after TCRdb re-called the 5' RACE reads with MiXCR. Of about 1 million distinct CDR3 sequences listed, more than 40% are singletons. The chain couples TRBV25-1 to TRBJ1-5; 7 bases match TRBD1. The sequencing sample was made of blood. The origin of this receptor is a woman aged 55-70 years in good health. This chain's CDR3 is CAGTTTGGNQPQHF. DNA for the CDR3: TGTGCCGGGACGACTACAGGGGGCAATCAGCCCCAGCATTTT.